The 20 T cell receptor beta chains listed next were all sequenced from one sample in a study of cytomegalovirus exposure and HLA in healthy donors. The table came from immunoSEQ multiplex PCR; TCRdb's copy has only in-frame clones and leaves some out. The profile shows 95,000 to 150,000 clones, over 75% of them singletons. Source material: PBMCs. All receptors derive from a woman under 30 in good health and CMV-seropositive.

The chain employs TRBV5-6 and TRBJ1-2, with 7 nucleotides matching TRBD1. The CDR3 length is 16 residues. Germline V lookup: CDR1 SGHDT, CDR2 YYEEEE. V trimming: 1 base; J trimming: 4 bases; junction bases outside the gene matches: 10. CDR3 DNA: TGTGCCAGCAGCTTGTGGGGTGGCAGGGGGATCTATGGCTACACCTTC. Translated, it gives CASSLWGGRGIYGYTF. Filled out from reference TRBV5-6 and TRBJ1-2, the complete variable domain reads DAGVTQSPTHLIKTRGQQVTLRCSPKSGHDTVSWYQQALGQGPQFIFQYYEEEERQRGNFPDRFSGHQFPNYSSELNVNALLLGDSALYLCASSLWGGRGIYGYTFGSGTRLTVV.

For this clone: One end of the junction varies from germline; a read error may be responsible. The chain links TRBV29-1 to TRBJ2-3, with D tentatively TRBD2 (5 bases). The CDR3 runs 17 residues. The germline gives CDR1 SQVTM, CDR2 ANQGSEA. The CDR3 is CSVEAPPGAASTDTQYF. The CDR3 DNA reads TGCAGCGTAGAAGCCCCTCCTGGAGCGGCTAGCACAGATACGCAGTATTTT.

This chain joins TRBV5-4 and TRBJ1-4; 7 positions match TRBD1. V lost 0 bases and J lost 7; bases outside the gene matches: 6. CDR1 is SGHNT and CDR2 is YYREEE in the germline V gene (reference sequence). The CDR3 runs to 15 residues. Written as DNA, the CDR3 is TGTGCCAGCAGCTTGGAAGGGGGCGCGAGTGAAAAACTGTTTTTT. Encoded protein: CASSLEGGASEKLFF.

The J gene is TRBJ2-2, the V gene TRBV15; D possibly corresponds to TRBD2 (7 bases). V was clipped by 0 bases and J by 3 bases, with 14 bases between them. Germline V lookup: CDR1 LNHNV, CDR2 YYDKDF (reference sequence). The CDR3 length is 17 residues. This CDR3 is CATSRDYRGAHTGELFF. The CDR3 DNA reads as TGTGCCACCAGCAGAGATTATCGGGGGGCGCACACCGGGGAGCTGTTTTTT.

The J gene is TRBJ2-2, the V gene TRBV6-1; tentative D call: TRBD2 (5 bases). V shed 4 bases and J shed 8 bases, with 20 bases lying between them. The CDR3 loop spans 16 amino acids. In germline, CDR1 is MNHNS, CDR2 SASEGT. The CDR3 DNA reads TGTGCCAGCAGTGTATTAGCGCAACCCCAATCGGGGGAGCTGTTTTTT. Translated: CASSVLAQPQSGELFF.

The CDR3 loop reads CASSQAAAMNTEAFF. CDR3 nucleotide sequence: TGCGCCAGCAGCCAAGCGGCAGCGATGAACACTGAAGCTTTCTTT. The chain uses TRBV4-1 and TRBJ1-1, with unresolved D. Trimming left V 1 base short and J 0 bases short, with 9 bases between. Germline V gene data show CDR1 as MGHRA and CDR2 as YSYEKL. This CDR3 has 15 residues.

The CDR3 DNA follows: TGTGCCAGCAGTGTCCGACAGGGGCCCCAGCATTTT. Amino acid sequence: CASSVRQGPQHF. The chain links TRBV25-1 to TRBJ1-5; 7 bases map to TRBD1. The V gene's germline CDR1 is MGHDK and CDR2 SYGVNS. J was trimmed by 9 bases and V by 4 bases; bases with no gene match: 3. The CDR3 covers 12 residues.

This clone was detected ten times or more. The rearrangement links TRBV5-1 to TRBJ1-2, with 7 bases lining up with TRBD1. CDR3 size: 14 residues. The V gene end was trimmed by 0 bases and the J gene end by 4 bases; junction bases not matched to a gene: 3. CDR1 and CDR2 from the germline V gene are SGHRS and YFSETQ. CDR3 DNA sequence: TGCGCCAGCAGCTTGGAGGGACAGCGCTATGGCTACACCTTC. Protein sequence: CASSLEGQRYGYTF.

The chain uses TRBV5-4 and TRBJ1-2; TRBD1 agrees at 11 bases. The CDR3 contains 15 residues. Losses at the gene ends were 3 bases for V and 8 bases for J; bases not matched to a gene: 9. Germline V gene sequence: CDR1 SGHNT, CDR2 YYREEE (reference sequence). The CDR3 sequence is CASSSGQGARGGYTF. CDR3 DNA sequence: TGTGCCAGCAGCTCCGGACAGGGGGCGCGAGGCGGCTACACCTTC.

The chain uses TRBV6-5 and TRBJ1-2, with D possibly TRBD1 on 6 matching bases. V dropped 4 bases and J dropped 8 bases, with 14 bases sitting between them. Germline CDR1 reads MNHEY; CDR2 reads SVGAGI. CDR3 length equals 13 residues. CDR3: CASSSPTGLGYTF. The CDR3, as DNA: TGTGCCAGCAGTTCACCCACAGGGTTAGGCTACACCTTC.

The rearrangement links TRBV7-6 to TRBJ2-1; 11 positions agree with TRBD2. The CDR3 contains 17 residues. Germline CDR1 is SGHVS and CDR2 is FNYEAQ. V shed 2 bases and J 6 bases; nucleotides not matched to a gene: 9. CDR3 DNA: TGTGCCAGCAGCTTATCGACTAGCGGGGCGGGTTTCAATGAGCAGTTCTTC. This encodes CASSLSTSGAGFNEQFF. The full variable domain, with the rest looked up from reference TRBV7-6 and TRBJ2-1, is GAGVSQSPRYKVTKRGQDVALRCDPISGHVSLYWYRQALGQGPEFLTYFNYEAQQDKSGLPNDRFSAERPEGSISTLTIQRTEQRDSAMYRCASSLSTSGAGFNEQFFGPGTRLTVL.

The chain recombines TRBV19 with TRBJ2-7; TRBD1 agrees at 11 bases. Unmatched junction bases numbered 2, after V lost 4 bases and J lost 3 bases. From germline, CDR1 is LNHDA and CDR2 SQIVND (reference sequence). The CDR3 consists of 14 residues. The CDR3 protein is CASSTGTGGYEQYF. Written as DNA, the CDR3 is TGTGCCAGTAGTACAGGGACAGGGGGCTACGAGCAGTACTTC.

V and J are TRBV18 and TRBJ2-2; D uncertain. Looked up from germline, CDR1 is KGHSH and CDR2 is LQKENI. V lost 2 bases and J 3 bases, leaving 4 bases between the germline ends. This CDR3 has 13 amino acids. CDR3 sequence (DNA): TGTGCCAGCTCACCAGTCGACACCGGGGAGCTGTTTTTT. Its protein is CASSPVDTGELFF.

V usage is TRBV6-5 and J usage is TRBJ1-1; D remains ambiguous. Germline V gene sequence: CDR1 MNHEY, CDR2 SVGAGI. The CDR3 length is 13 residues. The germline V and J ends were trimmed by 8 bases and 0 bases, with 10 bases remaining between them. The CDR3 reads CASVRELNTEAFF. CDR3 DNA sequence: TGTGCCAGCGTACGGGAGTTGAACACTGAAGCTTTCTTT.

The J gene is TRBJ1-1, the V gene TRBV13; D gene ambiguous. V was pared by 5 bases and J by 0 bases, with 16 bases between. In germline, CDR1 is PRHDT, CDR2 FYEKMQ (reference sequence). This CDR3 contains 16 residues. The CDR3: CASSPGGEELNTEAFF. CDR3 nucleotide sequence: TGTGCCAGCAGCCCCGGCGGTGAGGAATTGAACACTGAAGCTTTCTTT.

V usage is TRBV7-9 and J usage is TRBJ1-2; the D gene is possibly TRBD1 (5 bases). This CDR3 contains 14 residues. V lost 0 bases and J lost 6, with 11 bases in between. In germline, CDR1 is SEHNR, CDR2 FQNEAQ (reference sequence). CDR3: CASSLAGGTDGYTF. The DNA for the CDR3 is TGTGCCAGCAGCTTAGCTGGAGGGACCGATGGCTACACCTTC.

The chain has TRBV21-1 and TRBJ1-1; the table calls TRBD1, which could not be checked here. TRBV21-1 is classified as a pseudogene. The CDR3 contains 15 residues. The CDR3 DNA reads as TGTGCCAGCAGCCTCAGAGAGGGGGTGAACACTGAAGCTTTCTTT. Translating it yields CASSLREGVNTEAFF.

The V call is TRBV7-8, the J call TRBJ1-1, with D unclear. Germline V CDR1 and CDR2: SGHVS, FQNEAQ. V lost 5 bases, J lost 0 bases, and 10 bases lay in between. The CDR3 is 14 residues long. The DNA for the CDR3 is TGTGCCAGCAGCATCCGACACTTGAACACTGAAGCTTTCTTT. Protein sequence: CASSIRHLNTEAFF.

This rearrangement joins TRBV29-1 to TRBJ1-5; D is possibly TRBD1 (5 bases). Looked up from germline, CDR1 is SQVTM and CDR2 is ANQGSEA. V was cut by 6 bases and J by 2 bases, with 14 bases left in between. CDR3 length: 14 amino acids. The CDR3 loop reads CSVGGGNGNQPQHF. The CDR3 nucleotides are TGCAGCGTCGGGGGGGGGAATGGCAATCAGCCCCAGCATTTT.

Only a few counts were recorded for this clone. The chain employs TRBV7-9 and TRBJ1-2; maybe TRBD1 (6 bases). The V and J ends lost 8 bases and 7 bases respectively, with 26 bases between them. Germline lookup yields CDR1 SEHNR and CDR2 FQNEAQ (reference sequence). This CDR3 comprises 16 residues. CDR3 nucleotide sequence: TGTGCCAGCCCAACAATAAACAACAGGGAAAGAGGTGGCTACACCTTC. Its protein is CASPTINNRERGGYTF.